Listed below are T cell receptor beta chains from one sample, sequenced in a study of blood T cell repertoires in COVID-19. Sequencing used immunoSEQ multiplex PCR; TCRdb keeps in-frame clones, though not all of them. The table records under 250,000 clones, around 82% of them present only once. The sequenced material came from PBMCs or T cells enriched from blood (not recorded which). The source is a woman in her thirties or forties who had been exposed to COVID-19. CDR3s include the opening cysteine and the closing phenylalanine or tryptophan. A D gene is named only where the DNA matches it firmly.

d_gene	v_gene	j_gene	CDR3aa	CDR3nt
TRBD1	TRBV9	TRBJ2-7	CASSPHDRESDEQYF	TGTGCCAGCAGCCCCCATGACAGGGAGAGCGACGAGCAGTACTTC
TRBD1	TRBV6-5	TRBJ2-2	CASSSSGGTGELFF	TGTGCCAGCAGTTCGTCAGGGGGTACCGGGGAGCTGTTTTTT
TRBD1	TRBV18	TRBJ1-2	CASSPYAPGQGALPNYGYTF	TGTGCCAGCTCACCATATGCGCCGGGACAGGGGGCTCTCCCTAACTATGGCTACACCTTC
TRBD2	TRBV7-6	TRBJ2-1	CASSRTGTSGVWNEQFF	TGTGCCAGCAGCCGGACCGGGACTAGCGGGGTTTGGAATGAGCAGTTCTTC
.	TRBV5-1	TRBJ2-6	CASREGSSSGANVLTF	TGCGCCAGCAGGGAGGGGTCCAGCTCTGGGGCCAACGTCCTGACTTTC
TRBD1	TRBV6-5	TRBJ1-2	CASSYSDRGGYTF	TGTGCCAGCAGTTACTCAGACAGGGGTGGCTACACCTTC
TRBD1	TRBV15	TRBJ1-3	CATSREGGGYGNTIYF	TGTGCCACCAGCAGAGAAGGAGGGGGCTATGGAAACACCATATATTTT
TRBD1	TRBV30	TRBJ1-2	CAWTQGGNYGYTF	TGTGCCTGGACGCAAGGGGGCAACTATGGCTACACCTTC
.	TRBV27	TRBJ1-5	CASSWGLNQPQHF	TGTGCCAGCAGTTGGGGGCTTAATCAGCCCCAGCATTTT
.	TRBV28	TRBJ2-7	CASRTPTGLQVEQYF	TGTGCCAGCAGAACCCCGACAGGCTTACAGGTCGAGCAGTACTTC
TRBD1	TRBV6-2/TRBV6-3	TRBJ1-1	CASSSGQGYMNTEAFF	TGTGCCAGCAGTTCAGGACAGGGGTACATGAACACTGAAGCTTTCTTT
TRBD2	TRBV11-1	TRBJ2-5	CASSLDLAGLKETQYF	TGTGCCAGCAGCTTGGATTTAGCGGGGCTCAAAGAGACCCAGTACTTC
.	TRBV5-1	TRBJ2-7	CASSLGSSGPEDEQYF	TGCGCCAGCAGCTTGGGGTCCTCCGGTCCCGAGGACGAGCAGTACTTC
TRBD1	TRBV27	TRBJ2-7	CASSLRQGAYEQYF	TGTGCCAGCAGTTTAAGACAGGGGGCCTACGAGCAGTACTTC
.	TRBV4-2	TRBJ2-6	CASSAGASGANVLTF	TGTGCCAGCAGCGCGGGTGCGTCCGGGGCCAACGTCCTGACTTTC
TRBD1	TRBV7-3	TRBJ2-7	CASSLTGQGVDEQYF	TGTGCCAGCAGCTTAACAGGACAGGGGGTCGACGAGCAGTACTTC
.	TRBV28	TRBJ1-5	CASSLLQEPQHF	TGTGCCAGCAGTTTACTACAGGAGCCCCAGCATTTT
.	TRBV19	TRBJ2-1	CASRLSGGSRNEQFF	TGTGCCAGCCGGCTTTCTGGAGGGTCGCGGAATGAGCAGTTCTTC
TRBD1	TRBV5-1	TRBJ1-2	CASSFGQGVYGYTF	TGCGCCAGCAGCTTCGGACAGGGGGTTTATGGCTACACCTTC
TRBD2	TRBV7-9	TRBJ2-7	CASSSRTSGGERYYEQYF	TGTGCCAGCAGCTCGAGGACTAGCGGGGGTGAACGCTACTACGAGCAGTACTTC
.	TRBV24-1	TRBJ2-2	CATSGGHYTGELFF	TGTGCCACCAGCGGGGGGCACTACACCGGGGAGCTGTTTTTT
.	TRBV10-3	TRBJ1-1	CAISERTEAFF	TGTGCCATCAGTGAGCGGACTGAAGCTTTCTTT
.	TRBV5-1	TRBJ2-3	CASSLAVGTDTQYF	TGCGCCAGCAGCTTGGCCGTAGGCACAGATACGCAGTATTTT
TRBD1	TRBV7-9	TRBJ1-2	CASSVGQDLYGYTF	TGTGCCAGCAGCGTCGGACAGGATTTGTATGGCTACACCTTC
.	TRBV19	TRBJ2-5	CASRSNRQETQYF	TGTGCCAGTAGGTCAAACAGACAAGAGACCCAGTACTTC
.	TRBV7-6	TRBJ2-7	CASSLEHGTYEQYF	TGTGCCAGCAGCTTAGAACACGGGACCTACGAGCAGTACTTC
TRBD1	TRBV5-4	TRBJ2-1	CASSRDRGYNEQFF	TGTGCCAGCAGCCGGGACAGGGGCTACAATGAGCAGTTCTTC
TRBD1	TRBV11-2	TRBJ2-7	CASTLGTGPHEQYF	TGTGCCAGCACCCTTGGGACAGGGCCCCACGAGCAGTACTTC
TRBD2	TRBV6-5	TRBJ2-7	CASSGGAYEQYF	TGTGCCAGCAGCGGGGGGGCCTACGAGCAGTACTTC
TRBD2	TRBV3-1/TRBV3-2	TRBJ2-1	CASSQDPGLAGGPSTNEQFF	TGTGCCAGCAGCCAAGACCCGGGACTAGCGGGGGGGCCGTCAACGAATGAGCAGTTCTTC
.	TRBV27	TRBJ1-4	CASAGRRANEKLFF	TGTGCCAGCGCCGGGAGGCGGGCTAATGAAAAACTGTTTTTT
TRBD2	TRBV19	TRBJ2-3	CASSTIAGGTSTDTQYF	TGTGCCAGTAGTACAATAGCGGGGGGGACTAGCACAGATACGCAGTATTTT
TRBD1	TRBV3-1/TRBV3-2	TRBJ2-1	CASSQGTGTYNEQFF	TGTGCCAGCAGCCAAGGGACAGGGACCTACAATGAGCAGTTCTTC
TRBD1	TRBV10-3	TRBJ2-7	CATSLGTGGVGEQYF	TGTGCCACCAGCCTAGGGACAGGGGGCGTGGGGGAGCAGTACTTC
.	TRBV7-9	TRBJ2-7	CASSTTGFSYEQYF	TGTGCCAGCAGCACCACGGGATTCTCCTACGAGCAGTACTTC
.	TRBV5-6	TRBJ2-7	CASSTAGTYEQYF	TGTGCCAGCAGCACAGCAGGAACCTACGAGCAGTACTTC
TRBD1	TRBV28	TRBJ1-1	CTSSITGVRTEAFF	TGTACCAGCAGTATTACAGGGGTGCGCACTGAAGCTTTCTTT